The clone carrying this T cell receptor beta chain was seen once. Antigen: not known. CDR1 SGHTA and CDR2 FQGNSA come from the germline V gene. The junction had 8 bases not matched to a gene; V was cut back by 5 bases and J by 3 bases. The CDR3 runs to 16 residues. The record originates from a study of OX40 agonist ivuxolimab in advanced cancers. Assay used: immunoSEQ multiplex PCR; TCRdb lists only in-frame clones, some missing. The sample yields 85,000 to 90,000 clones, approximately 89% seen once. Study-level results: There was clonal expansion of CD4+ and CD8+ blood T cells by week 6 at 0.1 to 3.0 mg/kg.

This chain joins TRBV7-2 and TRBJ2-5; 11 positions match TRBD2. The sequencing here drew on CD4+ or CD8+ T cells sorted from blood, taken in a trial of the OX40 agonist ivuxolimab. The receptor was isolated from an adult with an advanced solid tumor such as melanoma, head and neck, liver or kidney cancer. The CDR3 sequence: CASSHGPGLAEETQYF. The CDR3 coding sequence is TGTGCCAGCAGCCACGGTCCGGGACTAGCGGAAGAGACCCAGTACTTC.